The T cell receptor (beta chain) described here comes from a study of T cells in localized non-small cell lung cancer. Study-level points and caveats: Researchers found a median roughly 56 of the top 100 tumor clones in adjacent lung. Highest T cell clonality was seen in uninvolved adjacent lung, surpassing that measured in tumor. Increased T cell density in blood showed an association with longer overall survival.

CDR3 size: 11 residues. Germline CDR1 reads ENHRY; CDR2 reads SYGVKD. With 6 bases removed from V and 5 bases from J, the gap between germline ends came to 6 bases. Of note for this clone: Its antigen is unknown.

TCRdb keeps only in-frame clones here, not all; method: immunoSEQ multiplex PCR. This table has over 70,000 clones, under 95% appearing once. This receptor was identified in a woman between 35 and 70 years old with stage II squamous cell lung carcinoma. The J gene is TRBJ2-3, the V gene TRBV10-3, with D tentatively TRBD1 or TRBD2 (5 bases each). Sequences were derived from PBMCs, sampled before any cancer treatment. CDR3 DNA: TGTGCCATCAGGGGGGAAGATACGCAGTATTTT. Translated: CAIRGEDTQYF.